This T cell receptor (beta chain) stems from a study of blood T cell repertoires in COVID-19. Trimming removed 4 bases at V and 5 bases at J, with 15 bases between. CDR1 MGHDK and CDR2 SYGVNS come from the germline V gene. CDR3 size: 14 residues. The method was immunoSEQ multiplex PCR; TCRdb's version includes in-frame clones alone and lacks a portion of them. Of 250,000 to 300,000 clones in the sample, around 78% were seen once. This TCR was recovered from a man aged 60 to 69 who had recovered from COVID-19. Material for sequencing was peripheral blood. The V gene is TRBV25-1, the J gene TRBJ2-7; D is unclear. The CDR3 here is CASSVSKLSNEQYF. As DNA, the CDR3 is TGTGCCAGCAGTGTATCGAAACTCTCGAACGAGCAGTACTTC.